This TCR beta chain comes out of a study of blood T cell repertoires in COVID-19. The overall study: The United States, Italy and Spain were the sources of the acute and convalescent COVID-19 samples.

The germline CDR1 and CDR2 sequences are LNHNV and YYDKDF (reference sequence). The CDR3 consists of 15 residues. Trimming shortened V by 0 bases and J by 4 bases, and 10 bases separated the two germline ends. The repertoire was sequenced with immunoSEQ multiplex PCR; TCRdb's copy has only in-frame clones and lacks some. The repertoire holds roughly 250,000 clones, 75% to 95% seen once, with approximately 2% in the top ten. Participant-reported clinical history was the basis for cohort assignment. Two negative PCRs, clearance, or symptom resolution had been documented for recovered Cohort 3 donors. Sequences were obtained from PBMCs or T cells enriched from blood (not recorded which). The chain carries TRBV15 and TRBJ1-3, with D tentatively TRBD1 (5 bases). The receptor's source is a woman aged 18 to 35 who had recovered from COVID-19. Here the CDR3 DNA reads TGTGCCACCAGCAGAGACGGGGCGGGAGGAAACACCATATATTTT. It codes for CATSRDGAGGNTIYF.